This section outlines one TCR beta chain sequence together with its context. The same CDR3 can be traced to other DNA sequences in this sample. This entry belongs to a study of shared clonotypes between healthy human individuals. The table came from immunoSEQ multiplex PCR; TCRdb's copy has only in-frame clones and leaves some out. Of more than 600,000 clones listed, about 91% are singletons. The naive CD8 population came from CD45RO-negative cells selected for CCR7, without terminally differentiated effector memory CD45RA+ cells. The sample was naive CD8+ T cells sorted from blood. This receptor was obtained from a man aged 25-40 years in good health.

As DNA, the CDR3 is TGTGCCAGCAGTTTGAGGGGGACCTACGAGCAGTACTTC. Amino acid sequence: CASSLRGTYEQYF. This rearrangement joins TRBV27 to TRBJ2-7, with a possible D match to TRBD1 (6 bases). The CDR3 runs 13 residues. Germline CDR1 MNHEY, CDR2 SMNVEV (reference sequence). Trimming pared 3 bases from V and 2 bases from J, leaving 8 bases between.